This T cell receptor (beta chain) was captured by sequencing in a study of chemoradiotherapy in HPV16-positive cancers. The ends were cut back, 0 bases at V and 6 bases at J, with 6 bases in the middle. The germline V gene encodes CDR1 MNHEY and CDR2 SVGAGI. The CDR3 is made up of 13 amino acids. Produced via immunoSEQ multiplex PCR; TCRdb's table is partial and in-frame only. The sample lists 30,000 to 40,000 clones, around 93% occurring once. The chain joins TRBV6-5 to TRBJ2-1; D gene ambiguous. The sequenced sample was blood, obtained from a patient who underwent chemoradiotherapy. The TCR sequence derives from a human donor with HPV-associated anogenital cancer. The CDR3 sequence is CASSYSTSNEQFF. The CDR3 nucleotides read TGTGCCAGCAGTTACTCGACCTCCAATGAGCAGTTCTTC.